Each of the 11 T cell receptor beta chains below was sequenced from the same sample in a study of T cell repertoires in cytomegalovirus infection. Using its own MiXCR run on the reads, TCRdb lists one record per CDR3 protein. The sample includes around 490,000 distinct CDR3 sequences, approximately 26% of them seen just once. The sample comprised PBMCs. These receptor sequences come from a human donor in good health (CMV status not recorded). Some clones in this sample may be carry-over from other donors' samples.

This clonotype was seen more than once but under ten times. The chain links TRBV6-2 or TRBV6-3 to TRBJ1-5; no reliable D call. The V gene's germline CDR1 is MNHEY and CDR2 SVGEGT. CDR3 length equals 13 residues. V lost 7 bases and J 0 bases, leaving 7 bases between the germline ends. The CDR3, as DNA: TGTGCCAGCACAACAGTTAGCAATCAGCCCCAGCATTTT. Residues: CASTTVSNQPQHF.

This chain connects TRBV10-3 to TRBJ2-2; TRBD1 matches 10 bases. V was pared by 6 bases and J by 3 bases, with 4 bases of the junction left unmatched. Looked up from germline, CDR1 is ENHRY and CDR2 is SYGVKD. CDR3 size: 15 residues. The CDR3 DNA sequence: TGTGCCATCAGCCCGGGACAGGGGTACACCGGGGAGCTGTTTTTT. It yields the protein CAISPGQGYTGELFF.

The rearrangement joins TRBV7-9 to TRBJ2-1, with D perhaps matching TRBD1 (6 bases). The V end lost 5 bases, the J end lost 6 bases, and 17 bases lay between the germline ends. Germline loops: CDR1 SEHNR, CDR2 FQNEAQ (reference sequence). The CDR3 has 15 residues. The CDR3 region has the DNA TGTGCCAGCAGCCCAACAGGGACCCGCCTCAATGAGCAGTTCTTC. Residues: CASSPTGTRLNEQFF.

V is TRBV7-6 and J is TRBJ2-1; 10 bases are a match to TRBD2. J lost 8 bases, V lost 4 bases, and 8 bases had no gene match. Germline V lookup: CDR1 SGHVS, CDR2 FNYEAQ. CDR3 size: 15 residues. The CDR3 DNA sequence: TGTGCCAGCAGCTCACGGGCTAGCGGGAGTGATGAGCAGTTCTTC. It codes for CASSSRASGSDEQFF. Complete variable domain (other parts from reference TRBV7-6 and TRBJ2-1): GAGVSQSPRYKVTKRGQDVALRCDPISGHVSLYWYRQALGQGPEFLTYFNYEAQQDKSGLPNDRFSAERPEGSISTLTIQRTEQRDSAMYRCASSSRASGSDEQFFGPGTRLTVL.

The chain employs TRBV7-9 and TRBJ1-5; D might be TRBD1 (5 bases). V was clipped by 7 bases and J by 5 bases, with 15 bases between them. The V gene's germline CDR1 is SEHNR and CDR2 FQNEAQ (reference sequence). The CDR3 is 14 residues long. The CDR3 DNA sequence: TGTGCCAGCACCGGGACGGCGGGTTATCAGCCCCAGCATTTT. Amino acid sequence: CASTGTAGYQPQHF.

CDR3 region: CATLGTGTGELFF. CDR3 bases: TGTGCCACCCTAGGGACAGGTACCGGGGAGCTGTTTTTT. The V gene is TRBV6-1, the J gene TRBJ2-2; 8 bases map to TRBD1. V was clipped by 10 bases and J by 5 bases; unmatched bases: 6. The germline V gene encodes CDR1 MNHNS and CDR2 SASEGT. The CDR3 consists of 13 residues.

This clonotype was detected a few times. The CDR3 DNA follows: TGTGCCAGCAACCCCAGGACAGGGGGCTACACCTTC. Amino acid sequence: CASNPRTGGYTF. The chain employs TRBV6-5 and TRBJ1-2, with 8 bases that match TRBD1. This CDR3 region has 12 residues. With V trimmed by 7 bases and J by 8 bases, 6 bases remained unmatched. Germline V gives CDR1 MNHEY, CDR2 SVGAGI.

V and J are TRBV6-2 or TRBV6-3 and TRBJ2-3; TRBD2 agrees at 11 bases. J lost 4 bases, V lost 0 bases, and 6 bases had no gene match. The CDR3 spans 17 residues. The V gene's germline CDR1 is MNHEY and CDR2 SVGEGT. The CDR3 DNA sequence: TGTGCCAGCAGTTACTCTCTAGCGGGAGGATCGCCAGATACGCAGTATTTT. Translation gives CASSYSLAGGSPDTQYF.

This clonotype was found many times. CDR3: CASSLAGRENHYGYTF. In DNA, the CDR3 is TGTGCCAGCAGCTTGGCCGGACGGGAAAATCACTATGGCTACACCTTC. The J gene is TRBJ1-2, the V gene TRBV7-9; D is undetermined. The CDR3 length is 16 residues. Germline CDR1 SEHNR, CDR2 FQNEAQ (reference sequence). The V end lost 3 bases, the J end lost 3 bases, and 17 bases lay between the germline ends.

The chain is built from TRBV6-1 and TRBJ2-5; 11 bases map to TRBD1. V was clipped by 5 bases and J by 5 bases; unmatched bases: 10. The CDR3 contains 16 residues. In germline, CDR1 is MNHNS, CDR2 SASEGT. As DNA, the CDR3 is TGTGCCAGCAGTTTTCGGACAGGGGGCGCGGGTGAGACCCAGTACTTC. This gives the protein CASSFRTGGAGETQYF.

The gene calls are TRBV7-2 and TRBJ2-1; a weak D match, TRBD1 (6 bases). Per germline, CDR1 SGHTA and CDR2 FQGNSA. The CDR3 is made up of 14 amino acids. V was pared by 1 base and J by 4 bases, with 8 bases between. The CDR3 nucleotides read TGTGCCAGCAGCTTAGACAGGGAATACAATGAGCAGTTCTTC. Translated, it gives CASSLDREYNEQFF. Combining the CDR3 with reference TRBV7-2 and TRBJ2-1 gives the whole variable domain GAGVSQSPSNKVTEKGKDVELRCDPISGHTALYWYRQSLGQGLEFLIYFQGNSAPDKSGLPSDRFSAERTGGSVSTLTIQRTQQEDSAVYLCASSLDREYNEQFFGPGTRLTVL.